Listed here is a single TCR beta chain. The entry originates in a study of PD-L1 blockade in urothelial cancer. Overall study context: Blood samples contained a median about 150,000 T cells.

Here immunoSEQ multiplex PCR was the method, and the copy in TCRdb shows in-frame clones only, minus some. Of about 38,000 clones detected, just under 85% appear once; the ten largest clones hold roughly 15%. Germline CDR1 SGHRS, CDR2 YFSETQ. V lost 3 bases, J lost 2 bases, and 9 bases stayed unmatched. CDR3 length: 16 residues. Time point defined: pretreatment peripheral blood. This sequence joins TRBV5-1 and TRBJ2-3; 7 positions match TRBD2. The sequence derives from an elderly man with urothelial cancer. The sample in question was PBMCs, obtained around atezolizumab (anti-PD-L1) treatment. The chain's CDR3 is CASSSGAGAPTDTQYF. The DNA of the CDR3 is TGCGCCAGCAGCTCGGGTGCGGGAGCGCCCACAGATACGCAGTATTTT. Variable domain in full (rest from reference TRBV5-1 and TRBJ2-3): KAGVTQTPRYLIKTRGQQVTLSCSPISGHRSVSWYQQTPGQGLQFLFEYFSETQRNKGNFPGRFSGRQFSNSRSEMNVSTLELGDSALYLCASSSGAGAPTDTQYFGPGTRLTVL.